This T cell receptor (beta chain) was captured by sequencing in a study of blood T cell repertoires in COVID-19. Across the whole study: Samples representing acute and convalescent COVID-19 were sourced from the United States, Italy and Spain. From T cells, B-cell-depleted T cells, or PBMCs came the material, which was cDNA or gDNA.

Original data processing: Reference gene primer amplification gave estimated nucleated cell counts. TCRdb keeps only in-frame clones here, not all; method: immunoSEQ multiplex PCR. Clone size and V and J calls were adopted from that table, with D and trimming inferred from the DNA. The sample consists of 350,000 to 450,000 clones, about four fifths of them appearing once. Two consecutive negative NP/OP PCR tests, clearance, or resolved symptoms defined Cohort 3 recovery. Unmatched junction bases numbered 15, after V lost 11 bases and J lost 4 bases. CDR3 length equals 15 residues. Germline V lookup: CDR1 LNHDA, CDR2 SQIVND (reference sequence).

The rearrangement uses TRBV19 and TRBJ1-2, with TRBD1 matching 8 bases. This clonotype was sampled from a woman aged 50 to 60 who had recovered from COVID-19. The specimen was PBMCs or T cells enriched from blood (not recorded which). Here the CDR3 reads CAARGRGHGGYGYTF. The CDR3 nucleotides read TGTGCCGCCCGGGGCAGGGGGCACGGAGGCTATGGCTACACCTTC. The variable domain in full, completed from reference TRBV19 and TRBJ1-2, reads DGGITQSPKYLFRKEGQNVTLSCEQNLNHDAMYWYRQDPGQGLRLIYYSQIVNDFQKGDIAEGYSVSREKKESFPLTVTSAQKNPTAFYLCAARGRGHGGYGYTFGSGTRLTVV.